This record concerns one TCR beta chain sequence. Antigen: not known. The sample comes from a study of molecular identifiers for immune sequencing clone quantification. Study-wide points: In a background of approximately 1 million naive cells, spiked Jurkat TCR RNA from one cell was reportedly detectable.

Previously described methods and listed TCR primers produced bulk TCR libraries. MiXCR, applied by TCRdb to the PCR reads, yields one record per CDR3 protein. The profile covers hundreds of thousands of distinct CDR3 sequences, with about 23% appearing a single time and 0.74% taken by the ten largest. This CDR3 has 15 amino acids. CDR1 and CDR2 from the germline V gene are SGHAT and FQNNGV. Trimming left V 11 bases short and J 0 bases short, with 17 bases between. The TCR sequence derives from a human donor in good health. Some libraries in this study had Jurkat cell RNA spiked in. This rearrangement joins TRBV11-2 to TRBJ2-1; D not resolved. Sequencing input: naive CD8+ T cells from blood, with Jurkat cell RNA spiked in. Specified subset: FACS-sorted CD8+CD4-CCR7+CD45RA+ naive T cells. CDR3 DNA sequence: TGTGCCCGCCGCTTCCGTGTAGACTCCTACAATGAGCAGTTCTTC. The encoded protein is CARRFRVDSYNEQFF. Full variable domain (outside the CDR3, taken from reference TRBV11-2 and TRBJ2-1): EAGVAQSPRYKIIEKRQSVAFWCNPISGHATLYWYQQILGQGPKLLIQFQNNGVVDDSQLPKDRFSAERLKGVDSTLKIQPAKLEDSAVYLCARRFRVDSYNEQFFGPGTRLTVL.